The 14 T cell receptor beta chains listed next were all sequenced from one sample in a study of CD8 T cells in Susac syndrome. Reverse transcription used about 0.45 to 1 ug RNA and random hexamers. TCRdb reanalysed the immunoSEQ multiplex PCR reads using MiXCR and keeps one entry per CDR3 protein. The sample carries tens of thousands of distinct CDR3 sequences, about 92% recorded once. Sequencing was performed on CD4+ T cells from PBMCs. These receptors came from a human donor with Susac syndrome.

The V call is TRBV5-4, the J call TRBJ2-1; 8 bases fit TRBD2. V was clipped by 4 bases and J by 6 bases; unmatched bases: 6. CDR3 size: 14 residues. Germline values: CDR1 SGHNT, CDR2 YYREEE (reference sequence). CDR3 sequence: CASSLAGGLNEQFF. The CDR3 nucleotides read TGTGCCAGCAGCCTGGCGGGAGGCCTCAATGAGCAGTTCTTC.

The table lists this clonotype with a count of one. The chain is built from TRBV6-2 or TRBV6-3 and TRBJ2-6; 9 bases match TRBD2. The CDR3 is made up of 19 amino acids. V dropped 0 bases and J dropped 2; count of bases not matched to a gene: 8. Germline V gene sequence: CDR1 MNHEY, CDR2 SVGEGT. The CDR3 protein is CASSYSPGLALAGANVLTF. The CDR3 DNA reads as TGTGCCAGCAGTTACTCGCCCGGACTAGCGTTGGCTGGGGCCAACGTCCTGACTTTC.

The V gene is TRBV7-9, the J gene TRBJ2-7, with D unclear. This CDR3 spans 12 amino acids. The V end was cut by 3 bases, the J end by 4 bases, with 7 bases between. Germline V gives CDR1 SEHNR, CDR2 FQNEAQ (reference sequence). The CDR3 here is CASSLENYEQYF. As DNA, the CDR3 is TGTGCCAGCAGCTTGGAGAATTACGAGCAGTACTTC.

The rearrangement joins TRBV20-1 to TRBJ2-7; D remains unclear. This CDR3 has 16 amino acids. Germline V gene data show CDR1 as DFQATT and CDR2 as SNEGSKA (reference sequence). V was pared by 4 bases and J by 0 bases, with 19 bases between. CDR3 sequence reads: CSATLVDRAYSYEQYF. The CDR3 DNA reads TGCAGTGCTACCTTGGTCGATAGGGCCTACTCCTACGAGCAGTACTTC.

Concerning this clonotype itself: The junction departs from the called germline gene at one end, perhaps through a read error. The gene calls are TRBV7-7 and TRBJ2-3, with 8 positions matching TRBD2. The germline CDR1 and CDR2 sequences are SSHAT and FNYEAQ (reference sequence). This CDR3 contains 13 residues. In DNA, the CDR3 is TGTGCTAGCAGCTTAGATAGCGGGAATACGCAGTATTTT. Amino acid sequence: CASSLDSGNTQYF.

The table lists this clonotype with a count of one. The junction departs from the called germline gene at one end, perhaps through a read error. This chain links TRBV30 with TRBJ1-1; D ambiguous. This CDR3 has 13 amino acids. CDR1 is GTSNPN and CDR2 is SVGIG in the germline V gene (reference sequence). CDR3 nucleotides: TGTGCCTGGGGTGTACGGGTTTACACTGAAGCTTTCTTT. Encoded protein: CAWGVRVYTEAFF.

V is TRBV7-2 and J is TRBJ2-1; D gene ambiguous. The CDR3 has 14 residues. In germline, CDR1 is SGHTA, CDR2 FQGNSA. Trimming stripped 4 bases from V and 3 bases from J, with 10 bases between. CDR3 region: CASSSSVFYNEQFF. For the CDR3, the DNA is TGTGCCAGCAGCTCAAGTGTGTTCTACAATGAGCAGTTCTTC.

This chain links TRBV3-1 with TRBJ2-4; 8 nucleotides match TRBD2. This CDR3 has 13 residues. CDR1 is LGHDT and CDR2 is YNNKEL in the germline V gene (reference sequence). J gave up 7 bases and V 3 bases, and 2 bases lay outside the gene matches. CDR3: CASSHGGVNIQYF. Written as DNA, the CDR3 is TGTGCCAGCAGCCACGGGGGGGTCAACATTCAGTACTTC.

V usage is TRBV9 and J usage is TRBJ2-1; the D is unclear. CDR1 SGDLS and CDR2 YYNGEE come from the germline V gene. V was pared by 0 bases and J by 4 bases, with 8 bases between. The CDR3 runs 14 residues. The CDR3 protein is CASSVGLAYNEQFF. For the CDR3, the DNA is TGTGCCAGCAGCGTAGGACTGGCTTACAATGAGCAGTTCTTC.

This rearrangement joins TRBV7-3 to TRBJ2-1; unclear D gene. The germline CDR1 and CDR2 sequences are SGHTA and FQGTGA. Trimming took off 5 bases at V and 0 bases at J, with 11 bases between the two ends. This CDR3 spans 15 amino acids. CDR3 in amino acids: CASSHGLSSYNEQFF. In DNA form, the CDR3 reads TGTGCCAGCAGCCACGGCCTAAGCTCCTACAATGAGCAGTTCTTC. Looking up the rest from reference TRBV7-3 and TRBJ2-1 gives the full variable domain: GAGVSQTPSNKVTEKGKYVELRCDPISGHTALYWYRQSLGQGPEFLIYFQGTGAADDSGLPNDRFFAVRPEGSVSTLKIQRTERGDSAVYLCASSHGLSSYNEQFFGPGTRLTVL.

The chain links TRBV5-1 to TRBJ1-2; 10 bases agree with TRBD1. The germline CDR1 and CDR2 sequences are SGHRS and YFSETQ. This CDR3 is built from 16 residues. J was trimmed by 4 bases and V by 0 bases; bases with no gene match: 6. CDR3 in DNA: TGCGCCAGCAGCTTGGTGCAGACAGGGGGCGGCTATGGCTACACCTTC. It translates to CASSLVQTGGGYGYTF. Filled out from reference TRBV5-1 and TRBJ1-2, the complete variable domain reads KAGVTQTPRYLIKTRGQQVTLSCSPISGHRSVSWYQQTPGQGLQFLFEYFSETQRNKGNFPGRFSGRQFSNSRSEMNVSTLELGDSALYLCASSLVQTGGGYGYTFGSGTRLTVV.

This clonotype was seen just once. The chain links TRBV20-1 to TRBJ2-7; D is perhaps TRBD2 (6 bases). The CDR3 has 13 amino acids. V was trimmed by 3 bases and J by 9 bases, leaving 18 bases between them. From germline, CDR1 is DFQATT and CDR2 SNEGSKA (reference sequence). This CDR3 reads CSASYTTGETQYF. The CDR3 nucleotides are TGCAGTGCTAGTTATACGACGGGGGAGACGCAGTACTTC.

The J gene is TRBJ2-6, the V gene TRBV19, with D perhaps assigned TRBD1 or TRBD2 (5 bases each). Trimming took off 4 bases at V and 2 bases at J, with 18 bases between the two ends. This CDR3 region has 18 residues. CDR1 and CDR2 from the germline V gene are LNHDA and SQIVND (reference sequence). CDR3 sequence reads: CASSRREGLRAGANVLTF. CDR3 in DNA: TGTGCCAGTAGTAGACGCGAGGGGCTTAGAGCTGGGGCCAACGTCCTGACTTTC.

The chain joins TRBV28 to TRBJ2-4; D is possibly TRBD1 or TRBD2 (7 bases each). Germline values: CDR1 MDHEN, CDR2 SYDVKM. CDR3 length: 14 residues. V dropped 7 bases and J dropped 12 bases, with 22 bases sitting between them. In DNA, the CDR3 is TGTGCCAGCACCCCCCCCGGCAGGGGGGGAGGTCAGTACTTC. This encodes CASTPPGRGGGQYF. Using reference TRBV28 and TRBJ2-4 for the parts outside the CDR3, the full variable domain is DVKVTQSSRYLVKRTGEKVFLECVQDMDHENMFWYRQDPGLGLRLIYFSYDVKMKEKGDIPEGYSVSREKKERFSLILESASTNQTSMYLCASTPPGRGGGQYFGAGTRLSVL.